Given below is one T cell receptor (beta chain) in context. This sample stems from a study of blood T cell repertoires in COVID-19. CDR3 length: 15 amino acids. Germline-derived CDR1 and CDR2 are MGHDK and SYGVNS. V was clipped by 6 bases and J by 8 bases, with 20 bases between them. Sequenced by immunoSEQ multiplex PCR; TCRdb stores in-frame clones only, minus some. This table holds fewer than 150,000 clones, approximately 80% found once. This TCR derives from a woman at least 80 years old in a cohort sampled during active or convalescent COVID-19. J is TRBJ1-5 and V is TRBV25-1, with D possibly TRBD1 on 5 matching bases. Sequenced material: peripheral blood. The CDR3 spells CASRVRAGSGKPQHF. As DNA, the CDR3 is TGTGCCAGCAGAGTAAGGGCAGGATCAGGGAAGCCCCAGCATTTT.